This T cell receptor beta chain is from a study of radiotherapy plus CTLA-4 blockade in lung cancer. Study context: More than 15% of patients responded objectively, and 31% achieved disease control. Findings and caveats of the study: Radiotherapy plus ipilimumab was followed by expansion in blood of tumor-derived TCR clones.

Sequencing was performed with immunoSEQ multiplex PCR; in TCRdb, only in-frame clones are kept and a portion is missing. Of roughly 93,000 clones listed, about 81% were seen once; the top ten hold around 3.5%. Points on this clone: Its specificity is not known.

Per the germline V gene, CDR1 is SEHNR and CDR2 is FQNEAQ (reference sequence). Trimming removed 5 bases from V and 4 bases from J, with 9 bases in between. The CDR3 is 13 amino acids. With ipilimumab providing CTLA-4 blockade, focal radiation was administered to patients who had chemo-refractory metastatic non-small-cell lung cancer. This receptor was taken from a human donor with non-small cell lung cancer who had a partial response to radiotherapy plus ipilimumab. Sample: peripheral blood, taken from a patient treated with radiotherapy plus ipilimumab. The rearrangement links TRBV7-9 to TRBJ1-5, with a possible D match to TRBD1 (5 bases). The CDR3 DNA sequence: TGTGCCAGCAGCCCGACAGAAAATCAGCCCCAGCATTTT. Amino acid sequence: CASSPTENQPQHF.